This T cell receptor beta chain was sequenced in a study of blood T cell repertoires in COVID-19. Study in general: Specimens from acute and convalescent COVID-19 originated in the United States, Italy and Spain. PBMCs, B-cell-depleted T cells, or T cells were the source of the cDNA or gDNA that made up the material.

The CDR3 extends over 14 amino acids. The germline V gene has CDR1 MGHDK and CDR2 SYGVNS. V was clipped by 4 bases and J by 6 bases; unmatched bases: 7. Original methodology: Quantification of nucleated cells was approximated via reference gene primer amplification. The data were produced by immunoSEQ multiplex PCR, yet TCRdb's version contains in-frame clones alone and is incomplete. V and J calls and clone size are as listed in that table; D and trimming were resolved from the DNA. The table lists under 500,000 clones, roughly 91% of them singletons, with 4% to 4.5% in the top ten. The gene calls are TRBV25-1 and TRBJ2-7; 9 nucleotides align to TRBD1. The TCR comes from a woman between 25 and 40 years old with acute or convalescent COVID-19. The source material was peripheral blood. CDR3 loop: CASSGSGTGFEQYF. The DNA of the CDR3 is TGTGCCAGCAGTGGGTCCGGGACAGGGTTCGAGCAGTACTTC.